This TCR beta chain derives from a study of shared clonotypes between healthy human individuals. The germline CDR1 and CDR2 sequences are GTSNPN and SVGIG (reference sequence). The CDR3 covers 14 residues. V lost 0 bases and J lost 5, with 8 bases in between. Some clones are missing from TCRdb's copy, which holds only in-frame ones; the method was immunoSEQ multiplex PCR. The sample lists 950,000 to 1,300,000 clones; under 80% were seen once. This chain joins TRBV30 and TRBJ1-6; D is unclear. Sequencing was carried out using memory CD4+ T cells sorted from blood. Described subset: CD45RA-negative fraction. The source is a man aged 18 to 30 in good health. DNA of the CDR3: TGTGCCTGGAGTGTACACACAGATAATTCACCCCTCCACTTT. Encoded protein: CAWSVHTDNSPLHF.